This T cell receptor (beta chain) is drawn from a study of blood T cell repertoires in COVID-19. Everyone who took part was roughly 18 to 90 years old, and they came from about 25 US areas. In assigning cohorts, the study relied on participant-reported clinical history. The CDR3 spans 15 residues. Per the germline V gene, CDR1 is LNHDA and CDR2 is SQIVND (reference sequence). With 7 bases removed from V and 0 bases from J, the gap between germline ends came to 13 bases. Libraries were prepared by immunoSEQ multiplex PCR; TCRdb keeps only in-frame clonotypes and omits some of them. This repertoire shows under 150,000 clones, less than 90% found once; its top ten account for 2% to 2.5%.

Material for sequencing was PBMCs or T cells enriched from blood (not recorded which). J is TRBJ1-3 and V is TRBV19; no firm D call. The TCR originated in a woman in her forties or fifties who had recovered from COVID-19. This chain's CDR3 is CASMRVSLSGNTIYF. In DNA form, the CDR3 reads TGTGCCAGTATGAGGGTGTCCCTCTCTGGAAACACCATATATTTT.